This T cell receptor (beta chain) appears in the sequencing data of a study of control samples from healthy donors and cancer patients. Germline values: CDR1 SGHNT, CDR2 YENEEA. CDR3 length: 16 amino acids. Trimming took 5 bases from V and 1 from J, leaving 18 bases between them. Clones were sequenced by immunoSEQ multiplex PCR, and TCRdb holds only the in-frame ones, with some missing. The sample records under 150,000 clones, 90% to 95% being singletons. The clonotype originates from a man over 45 with head and neck cancer. J is TRBJ2-7 and V is TRBV11-3, with D perhaps matching TRBD1 or TRBD2 (5 bases each). The sequenced sample was PBMCs. As DNA, the CDR3 is TGTGCCAGCAGCCAAGACTACAGGTCCGCTTCCTACGAGCAGTACTTC. Protein: CASSQDYRSASYEQYF. The full variable domain, completed using reference TRBV11-3 and TRBJ2-7, is EAGVVQSPRYKIIEKKQPVAFWCNPISGHNTLYWYLQNLGQGPELLIRYENEEAVDDSQLPKDRFSAERLKGVDSTLKIQPAELGDSAVYLCASSQDYRSASYEQYFGPGTRLTVT.